This TCR beta chain was profiled in a study of shared clonotypes between healthy human individuals. Notes on the study in general: Limitation of the genetic and exposure-history diversity represented came from the few donors.

This CDR3 is 15 amino acids long. Germline V CDR1 and CDR2: SEHNR, FQNEAQ (reference sequence). The germline V and J ends were trimmed by 1 base and 2 bases, with 11 bases remaining between them. The assay was immunoSEQ multiplex PCR, and TCRdb's table has in-frame clones only and misses some. Among around 2,000,000 clones listed, 85% to 95% were seen once. Remarks on this clone: What it recognizes is unknown.

The chain has TRBV7-9 and TRBJ2-5; D is uncertain. The receptor comes from a man aged 18 to 30 in good health. The source material was naive CD4+ T cells sorted from blood. Subset defined: CD45RA+ positively selected. The CDR3 is CASSLGNSMQETQYF. Written as DNA, the CDR3 is TGTGCCAGCAGCTTAGGAAACTCCATGCAAGAGACCCAGTACTTC.